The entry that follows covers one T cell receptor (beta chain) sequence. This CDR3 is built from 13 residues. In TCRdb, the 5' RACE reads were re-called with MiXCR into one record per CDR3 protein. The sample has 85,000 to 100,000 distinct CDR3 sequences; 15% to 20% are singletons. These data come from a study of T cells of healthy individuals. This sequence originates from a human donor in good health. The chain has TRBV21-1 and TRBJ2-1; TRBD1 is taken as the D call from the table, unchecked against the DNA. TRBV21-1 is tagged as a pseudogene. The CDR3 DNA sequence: TGTGCCAGCAGCAAAGGCAAGCCGGGGGAGCAGTTCTTC. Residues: CASSKGKPGEQFF.